These 30 T cell receptor beta chains came from one sample sequenced in a study of blood T cell repertoires in COVID-19. Sequencing used immunoSEQ multiplex PCR; TCRdb keeps in-frame clones, though not all of them. The sample records under 60,000 clones, more than 75% being singletons. The material sequenced was peripheral blood. The receptors come from a human donor in a cohort sampled during active COVID-19.

This sequence joins TRBV12-5 and TRBJ2-3; the D gene is possibly TRBD1 (6 bases). From germline, CDR1 is LGHNT and CDR2 FRNRAP. The CDR3 is 17 residues long. Trimming removed 1 base at V and 3 bases at J, with 17 bases between. The CDR3 region has the DNA TGTGCTAGTGGTTTGGGACAACGGGCAGGGGTAACAGATACGCAGTATTTT. It translates to CASGLGQRAGVTDTQYF.

This chain uses TRBV10-1 with TRBJ2-1, with TRBD2 matching 10 bases. CDR3 length equals 15 residues. V lost 2 bases, J lost 4 bases, and 2 bases stayed unmatched. Looked up from germline, CDR1 is WNHNN and CDR2 is SYGVQD (reference sequence). CDR3 nucleotide sequence: TGCGCCAGCAGTGAGACTAGCGGGGAATACAATGAGCAGTTCTTC. It encodes CASSETSGEYNEQFF.

The J gene is TRBJ2-7, the V gene TRBV7-2, with 10 positions matching TRBD1. After removal of 5 bases from V and 6 bases from J, the junction contained 13 bases not matched to a gene. The germline V gene encodes CDR1 SGHTA and CDR2 FQGNSA. The CDR3 contains 16 residues. In DNA, the CDR3 is TGTGCCAGCAGCAAAATGGGGACAGGGGTTTCAATCGAGCAGTACGTC. Amino acids: CASSKMGTGVSIEQYV.

This chain connects TRBV6-1 to TRBJ1-5; TRBD1 might be the D (6 bases). Germline V gene sequence: CDR1 MNHNS, CDR2 SASEGT. V was pared by 2 bases and J by 1 base, with 12 bases between. The CDR3 is 16 amino acids. In nucleotides, the CDR3 is TGTGCCAGCAGTGAAAGGGGGAGGGGGAGCAATCAGCCCCAGCATTTT. Its translation is CASSERGRGSNQPQHF.

The chain links TRBV5-4 to TRBJ1-4; the D is unclear. The V end lost 2 bases, the J end lost 8 bases, and 13 bases lay between the germline ends. The CDR3 covers 14 residues. Germline loops: CDR1 SGHNT, CDR2 YYREEE (reference sequence). The CDR3 DNA is TGTGCCAGCAGCTTCGCAGGTCGGAACGAAAAACTGTTTTTT. Protein: CASSFAGRNEKLFF.

The chain carries TRBV3-1 (or the pseudogene TRBV3-2) and TRBJ1-2; TRBD1 matches at 7 bases. The germline CDR1 and CDR2 sequences are LGHDT and YNNKEL (reference sequence). The CDR3 is 14 residues long. Trimming took 6 bases from V and 8 from J; bases not matched to a gene: 12. The CDR3 spells CASSQNRDRPGYTF. The CDR3 nucleotides read TGTGCCAGCAGTCAAAACAGGGACAGACCGGGCTACACCTTC.

V and J are TRBV4-2 and TRBJ2-3; TRBD2 is a possible D gene (5 bases). The germline CDR1 and CDR2 sequences are LGHNA and YNFKEQ. This CDR3 has 16 amino acids. The V end lost 1 base, the J end lost 3 bases, and 14 bases lay between the germline ends. CDR3 sequence reads: CASSQVGLAETDTQYF. CDR3 nucleotides: TGTGCCAGCAGCCAAGTGGGCCTAGCAGAGACAGATACGCAGTATTTT.

This clone was observed a few times. The chain joins TRBV20-1 to TRBJ2-5, with TRBD2 matching over 7 bases. Unmatched junction bases numbered 8, after V lost 3 bases and J lost 4 bases. Per germline, CDR1 DFQATT and CDR2 SNEGSKA (reference sequence). This CDR3 has 14 amino acids. The CDR3 is CSASLVGGLETQYF. The DNA of the CDR3 is TGCAGTGCTAGTTTGGTGGGAGGGCTAGAGACCCAGTACTTC.

Note on this clone: Sequence at one end of the junction differs from germline and may be a read error. CDR3 sequence: CASSWTRSSDEQYF. CDR3 coding DNA: TGTGCCAGCTCCTGGACTAGATCCTCCGACGAGCAGTACTTC. The V gene is TRBV18, the J gene TRBJ2-7; the match to TRBD2 covers 7 bases. Germline values: CDR1 KGHSH, CDR2 LQKENI. This CDR3 region has 14 residues.

CDR3: CASSEAGRNTEAFF. CDR3 DNA sequence: TGCGCCAGCAGTGAAGCCGGGAGGAACACTGAAGCTTTCTTT. This chain links TRBV10-1 with TRBJ1-1; D is uncertain. This CDR3 spans 14 amino acids. Trimming took off 3 bases at V and 1 base at J, with 9 bases between the two ends. Germline values: CDR1 WNHNN, CDR2 SYGVQD (reference sequence).

V is TRBV30 and J is TRBJ2-7; 11 bases are shared with TRBD2. The V gene's germline CDR1 is GTSNPN and CDR2 SVGIG (reference sequence). This CDR3 has 14 amino acids. The V gene end was trimmed by 4 bases and the J gene end by 2 bases; junction bases not matched to a gene: 4. In DNA, the CDR3 is TGTGCCTGGACCTTAGCGGGAGGGACCTACGAGCAGTACTTC. Protein: CAWTLAGGTYEQYF.

The chain carries TRBV6-6 and TRBJ1-5; no firm D call. The CDR3 covers 14 residues. In germline, CDR1 is MNHNY, CDR2 SVGAGI (reference sequence). Trimming shortened V by 10 bases and J by 3 bases, and 16 bases separated the two germline ends. DNA for the CDR3: TGTGCCACCGGGATGGGATATCACAATCAGCCCCAGCATTTT. Amino acids: CATGMGYHNQPQHF.

The chain uses TRBV14 and TRBJ2-5; a weak D match, TRBD1 (6 bases). V was shortened by 0 bases and J by 1 base, with 9 bases between the two germline ends. CDR3 size: 15 residues. Looked up from germline, CDR1 is SGHDN and CDR2 is FVKESK. CDR3 protein: CASSQDPDSQETQYF. The CDR3, as DNA: TGTGCCAGCAGCCAAGATCCGGACAGCCAAGAGACCCAGTACTTC.

The gene calls are TRBV9 and TRBJ1-3; 10 nucleotides match TRBD1. The CDR3 has 15 amino acids. Germline-derived CDR1 and CDR2 are SGDLS and YYNGEE. V shed 4 bases and J 8 bases; nucleotides not matched to a gene: 9. The CDR3 loop is CASSLGTGVGDTIYF. DNA of the CDR3: TGTGCCAGCAGCCTCGGGACAGGGGTTGGGGACACCATATATTTT.

This chain uses TRBV5-5 with TRBJ1-4; a possible D gene is TRBD1 (5 bases). The germline V gene has CDR1 SGHKS and CDR2 YYEKEE (reference sequence). V gave up 3 bases and J gave up 8 bases, with 17 bases separating them. The CDR3 consists of 15 residues. This CDR3 reads CASSSYRDSGEKLFF. The CDR3 DNA sequence: TGTGCCAGCAGCTCTTATCGGGACTCGGGGGAAAAACTGTTTTTT.

The gene calls are TRBV5-1 and TRBJ2-1; D gene ambiguous. V was pared by 4 bases and J by 1 base, with 9 bases between. The CDR3 loop spans 14 amino acids. The germline V gene encodes CDR1 SGHRS and CDR2 YFSETQ. The CDR3 spells CASSRLSSYNEQFF. CDR3 bases: TGCGCCAGCAGCCGTCTGTCGTCCTACAATGAGCAGTTCTTC.

J is TRBJ2-1 and V is TRBV18, with 12 bases that match TRBD2. Germline assignment: CDR1 KGHSH and CDR2 LQKENI. With 5 bases clipped from V and 4 bases from J, the junction kept 9 bases outside the gene matches. The CDR3 covers 17 residues. The DNA of the CDR3 is TGTGCCAGCTCAGCGTCTTCCGGGACTAGCGGGTACAATGAGCAGTTCTTC. It yields the protein CASSASSGTSGYNEQFF.

CDR3 DNA sequence: TGTGCCAGCAGTTCAGGGCAGCTTTATGGCTACACCTTC. It codes for CASSSGQLYGYTF. The V and J genes are TRBV12-3 or TRBV12-4 and TRBJ1-2, with D tentatively TRBD1 (5 bases). V shed 4 bases and J shed 5 bases, with 11 bases lying between them. This CDR3 region has 13 residues.

V and J are TRBV6-5 and TRBJ1-3; 7 bases fit TRBD1. V gave up 7 bases and J gave up 2 bases; unmatched junction bases: 8. This CDR3 spans 15 amino acids. Germline V gene sequence: CDR1 MNHEY, CDR2 SVGAGI. CDR3 DNA: TGTGCCAGCAATGGAAGGACAGGCCCTGGAAACACCATATATTTT. Translated: CASNGRTGPGNTIYF.

V gene TRBV28 combines with J gene TRBJ1-1; D might be TRBD1 (6 bases). The CDR3 contains 12 residues. The V end was cut by 7 bases, the J end by 4 bases, with 10 bases between. Germline-derived CDR1 and CDR2 are MDHEN and SYDVKM. Here the CDR3 DNA reads TGTGCCAGCAACAGGGTGGGCACTGAAGCTTTCTTT. This translates into CASNRVGTEAFF.

This clone was recorded a few times. The rearrangement uses TRBV9 and TRBJ1-4; D remains ambiguous. The germline gives CDR1 SGDLS, CDR2 YYNGEE. This CDR3 has 15 amino acids. V was cut by 4 bases and J by 4 bases, with 14 bases left in between. In DNA form, the CDR3 reads TGTGCCAGCAGCACCCGGCCAGGTTATAATGAAAAACTGTTTTTT. It yields the protein CASSTRPGYNEKLFF.

The chain has TRBV10-2 and TRBJ1-5, with D maybe TRBD1 (5 bases). Germline CDR1 and CDR2: WSHSY and SAAADI. The CDR3 has 13 residues. Trimming took off 4 bases at V and 4 bases at J, with 8 bases between the two ends. This CDR3 reads CASSVGVNQPQHF. The CDR3 nucleotides read TGCGCCAGCAGTGTAGGGGTTAATCAGCCCCAGCATTTT.

This clone was recorded only once. The chain recombines TRBV27 with TRBJ1-2, with D possibly being TRBD1 (5 bases). CDR3 size: 13 residues. The germline V gene encodes CDR1 MNHEY and CDR2 SMNVEV (reference sequence). V was pared by 6 bases and J by 4 bases, with 12 bases between. CDR3 amino acids: CASRPDRSYGYTF. CDR3 nucleotide sequence: TGTGCCAGCAGACCTGACAGATCCTATGGCTACACCTTC.

V usage is TRBV7-2 and J usage is TRBJ2-7, with TRBD1 matching 8 bases. This CDR3 has 16 residues. The J segment lost 4 bases and the V segment lost 5 bases, leaving 13 bases of the junction unmatched. Germline V gene lookup returns CDR1 SGHTA and CDR2 FQGNSA. The CDR3 DNA sequence: TGTGCCAGCAGCCCGGAGGGACAGGCCCGATTATACGAGCAGTACGTC. This codes for CASSPEGQARLYEQYV.

This clone was seen just once. The chain carries TRBV5-6 and TRBJ2-7; a possible D gene is TRBD2 (6 bases). This CDR3 has 15 amino acids. V lost 1 base to trimming and J lost 0 bases, with 11 bases between them. Per germline, CDR1 SGHDT and CDR2 YYEEEE. In DNA form, the CDR3 reads TGTGCCAGCAGCTTGCAGCGGGCCGACTCCTACGAGCAGTACGTC. This encodes CASSLQRADSYEQYV.

The V gene is TRBV21-1, the J gene TRBJ2-3; the table assigns TRBD2, which was not confirmed against the DNA. TRBV21-1 is tagged as a pseudogene. CDR3 length: 16 amino acids. The CDR3 DNA sequence: TGTGCCAGCAGCAAACAGAGGAGGATCAGGCCAGATACGCAGTATTTT. It encodes CASSKQRRIRPDTQYF.

The V and J genes are TRBV6-5 and TRBJ1-6; 8 nucleotides line up with TRBD1. The ends lost 6 bases at V and 12 bases at J; junction bases unmatched: 13. The CDR3 spans 15 residues. Germline V gene data show CDR1 as MNHEY and CDR2 as SVGAGI. CDR3 protein: CASRPGTGRPIPLHF. CDR3 DNA: TGTGCCAGCAGGCCAGGGACAGGACGGCCTATACCCCTCCACTTT.

The chain carries TRBV4-1 and TRBJ2-7; D is perhaps TRBD1 (6 bases). Per germline, CDR1 MGHRA and CDR2 YSYEKL. The V end lost 0 bases, the J end lost 3 bases, and 6 bases lay between the germline ends. This CDR3 is built from 13 residues. CDR3 sequence reads: CASSQDRGYEQYV. Here the CDR3 DNA reads TGCGCCAGCAGCCAAGACAGGGGCTACGAGCAGTACGTC.

The chain recombines TRBV25-1 with TRBJ1-2, with no clear D. Germline values: CDR1 MGHDK, CDR2 SYGVNS. The CDR3 contains 18 residues. V shed 2 bases and J shed 0 bases, with 19 bases lying between them. CDR3 sequence reads: CASSERTLYPNSNYGYTF. The DNA of the CDR3 is TGTGCCAGCAGTGAACGTACCCTCTATCCCAACTCTAACTATGGCTACACCTTC.

The rearrangement joins TRBV28 to TRBJ1-2; 7 bases match TRBD1. V lost 3 bases to trimming and J lost 8 bases; unmatched junction nucleotides: 6. This CDR3 is 13 amino acids long. Germline V gives CDR1 MDHEN, CDR2 SYDVKM. The chain's CDR3 is CASSFRDRVGYTF. For the CDR3, the DNA is TGTGCCAGCAGTTTCCGCGACAGGGTCGGCTACACCTTC.